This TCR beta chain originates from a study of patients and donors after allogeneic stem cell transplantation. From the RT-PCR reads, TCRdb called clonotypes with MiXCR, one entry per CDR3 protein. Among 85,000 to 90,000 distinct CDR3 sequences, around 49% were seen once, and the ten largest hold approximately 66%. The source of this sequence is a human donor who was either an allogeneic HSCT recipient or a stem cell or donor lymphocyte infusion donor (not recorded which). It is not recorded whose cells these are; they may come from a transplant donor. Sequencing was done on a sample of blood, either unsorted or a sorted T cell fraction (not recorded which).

The CDR3 DNA reads as TGTGCCAGCGCAAAACTTCGGGCAGGACTCTACGAGCAGTACTTC. This codes for CASAKLRAGLYEQYF. The chain carries TRBV6-2 or TRBV6-3 and TRBJ2-7; D is perhaps TRBD2 (5 bases). Germline V gene data show CDR1 as MNHEY and CDR2 as SVGEGT. The CDR3 totals 15 residues. V was cut by 8 bases and J by 3 bases, with 20 bases left in between.